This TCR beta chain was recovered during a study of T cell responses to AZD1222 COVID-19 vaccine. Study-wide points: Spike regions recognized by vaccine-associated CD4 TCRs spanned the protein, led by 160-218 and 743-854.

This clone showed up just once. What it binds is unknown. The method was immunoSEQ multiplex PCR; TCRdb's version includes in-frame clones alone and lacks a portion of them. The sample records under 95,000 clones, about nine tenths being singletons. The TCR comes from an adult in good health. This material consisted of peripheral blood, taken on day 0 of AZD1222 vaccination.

The CDR3 reads CSVCFRPGIRTNNEQFF. The CDR3 DNA sequence: TGCAGCGTCTGTTTTAGGCCTGGGATCCGTACCAACAATGAGCAGTTCTTC. The chain employs TRBV29-1 and TRBJ2-1; no clear D gene. The CDR3 length is 17 residues. The V and J ends lost 6 bases and 5 bases respectively, with 26 bases between them. Germline CDR1 SQVTM, CDR2 ANQGSEA.